A selection of T cell receptor beta chains follows, all from one sample in a study of T-cell reconstitution after alpha-beta-depleted transplantation in children. MiXCR, run by TCRdb on the PCR reads, gives a single entry per CDR3 protein. The table includes about 200,000 distinct CDR3 sequences, roughly 15% detected once. The sequenced sample was PBMCs from the stem cell graft donor, obtained from the stem cell graft. The receptors come from a human donor who donated a stem cell graft to a child with acute lymphoblastic leukemia. Both conserved end residues are part of each CDR3. The D gene is left open where the match is weak. A clone size is listed for some rows: how often the clone was seen (once, few, many), or a class if it is expanded.

clone_size j_call d_call v_call cdr3_aa cdr3_nt
many TRBJ2-4 . TRBV27 CASSRTEAKNIQYF TGTGCCAGCAGCCGGACGGAAGCCAAAAACATTCAGTACTTC
. TRBJ2-3 . TRBV18 CASSPPGLTDTQYF TGTGCCAGCTCACCACCGGGGCTCACAGATACGCAGTATTTT
many TRBJ2-7 TRBD1 TRBV5-1 CASSLRGTGTGAVHEQYF TGCGCCAGCAGCCTGAGAGGGACCGGGACAGGGGCGGTCCACGAGCAGTACTTC
many TRBJ2-5 TRBD1 TRBV5-6 CASSSVSRGPTQYF TGTGCCAGCAGTTCCGTCTCCAGGGGGCCGACCCAGTACTTC
. TRBJ2-1 TRBD2 TRBV20-1 CSALPGLAGKGEQFF TGCAGTGCTCTCCCGGGACTAGCGGGAAAGGGTGAGCAGTTCTTC
few TRBJ2-1 TRBD2 TRBV29-1 CSGTSGTNEQFF TGCAGTGGGACTAGCGGGACCAATGAGCAGTTCTTC
few TRBJ2-5 TRBD2 TRBV20-1 CSAPRGLAEVGETQYF TGCAGTGCACCTCGAGGTCTAGCGGAGGTGGGGGAGACCCAGTACTTC
many TRBJ2-3 TRBD2 TRBV12-3/TRBV12-4 CASSLSGSADTQYF TGTGCCAGCAGTTTGAGCGGGAGCGCAGATACGCAGTATTTT
many TRBJ2-7 TRBD1 TRBV5-1 CASSFAGGPYEQYF TGCGCCAGCAGCTTTGCAGGGGGCCCCTACGAGCAGTACTTC
many TRBJ2-3 . TRBV6-2/TRBV6-3 CASSYPLNTQYF TGTGCCAGCAGTTACCCACTCAATACGCAGTATTTT
. TRBJ2-7 TRBD1 TRBV29-1 CSVSLGTGGEQYF TGCAGCGTTTCGCTCGGGACAGGGGGCGAGCAGTACTTC
many TRBJ2-1 . TRBV5-1 CASSLWATHNEQFF TGCGCCAGCAGCCTGTGGGCAACACACAATGAGCAGTTCTTC
many TRBJ1-2 . TRBV5-6 CASSLELSNYGYTF TGTGCCAGCAGCTTGGAGCTATCCAACTATGGCTACACCTTC
many TRBJ2-7 . TRBV20-1 CSARDSAEVSYEQYF TGCAGTGCTAGAGATTCAGCGGAAGTCTCCTACGAGCAGTACTTC
many TRBJ2-2 TRBD1 TRBV20-1 CSARDRGRTGELFF TGCAGTGCTAGGGACAGGGGGCGCACCGGGGAGCTGTTTTTT
many TRBJ2-1 TRBD2 TRBV20-1 CSADGLAGGNEQFF TGCAGTGCAGATGGACTAGCGGGAGGAAATGAGCAGTTCTTC
few TRBJ1-5 . TRBV4-2 CASSQDRSNQPQHF TGTGCCAGCAGCCAAGACAGATCTAACCAGCCCCAGCATTTT
few TRBJ2-5 TRBD2 TRBV5-1 CASSLAGVPGETQYF TGCGCCAGCAGTTTAGCGGGAGTGCCGGGGGAGACCCAGTACTTC
many TRBJ2-7 . TRBV29-1 CSVGWNSGRGAHEQYF TGCAGCGTTGGGTGGAACTCGGGCAGGGGGGCCCACGAGCAGTACTTC
many TRBJ1-1 . TRBV12-3/TRBV12-4 CASSSLQGKNTEAFF TGTGCCAGCAGTTCACTACAGGGCAAGAACACTGAAGCTTTCTTT
many TRBJ2-5 TRBD2 TRBV12-3/TRBV12-4 CASSSPSGSVEETQYF TGTGCCAGCAGTTCCCCTAGCGGGAGTGTCGAGGAGACCCAGTACTTC
many TRBJ2-2 . TRBV5-1 CASRGRTGNTGELFF TGCGCCAGCCGCGGGAGGACAGGGAACACCGGGGAGCTGTTTTTT
many TRBJ2-2 . TRBV10-3 CAISETGTGELFF TGTGCCATCAGTGAGACCGGCACCGGGGAGCTGTTTTTT
many TRBJ2-7 TRBD2 TRBV12-3/TRBV12-4 CASTGTSGSYGEQYF TGTGCCAGCACTGGGACTAGCGGGAGTTATGGCGAGCAGTACTTC
many TRBJ2-2 TRBD1 TRBV12-3/TRBV12-4 CASSRTGGEVTGELFF TGTGCCAGCTCTAGGACAGGGGGCGAAGTCACCGGGGAGCTGTTTTTT
. TRBJ2-1 . TRBV7-9 CASSLVGDQSSYNEQFF TGTGCCAGCAGCTTGGTTGGGGATCAAAGCTCCTACAATGAGCAGTTCTTC
many TRBJ1-1 . TRBV10-3 CAISTELGNTEAFF TGTGCCATCAGCACCGAGCTTGGGAACACTGAAGCTTTCTTT
many TRBJ2-3 . TRBV3-1 CASSQDDRTDTQYF TGTGCCAGCAGCCAAGATGATAGGACAGATACGCAGTATTTT
many TRBJ2-1 TRBD2 TRBV5-1 CASSLGTSGLGEQFF TGCGCCAGCAGCTTGGGGACTAGCGGCCTAGGTGAGCAGTTCTTC
many TRBJ1-4 . TRBV5-1 CASSLATANEKLFF TGCGCCAGCAGCTTGGCGACAGCAAATGAAAAACTGTTTTTT
many TRBJ1-2 . TRBV12-3/TRBV12-4 CASSLRYLANYGYTF TGTGCCAGCAGTTTGCGGTACTTAGCTAACTATGGCTACACCTTC
once TRBJ2-2 TRBD1 TRBV5-1 CASSRTTGPLLAGALFF TGCGCCAGCTCCCGGACGACAGGGCCTCTTTTGGCCGGGGCGCTGTTTTTT
. TRBJ1-2 . TRBV20-1 CSASRGDRYGYTF TGCAGTGCTAGTCGCGGGGACCGATATGGCTACACCTTC
many TRBJ2-1 TRBD2 TRBV5-1 CASSLVGGGYNEQFF TGCGCCAGCAGCTTGGTTGGGGGGGGATACAATGAGCAGTTCTTC
many TRBJ1-2 . TRBV7-9 CASSLTGPAYGYTF TGTGCCAGCAGCTTAACAGGGCCGGCCTATGGCTACACCTTC
few TRBJ2-1 . TRBV2 CASRQARSLQFF TGTGCCAGCAGACAGGCGCGGTCACTCCAGTTCTTC